The 28 T cell receptor beta chains presented below share a single source sample, sequenced in a study of metastatic and nonmetastatic thyroid tumors. With MiXCR, TCRdb called clones anew from the PCR reads. The sample yields 20,000 to 25,000 clones, 11% seen once. Each patient went into thyroid surgery without having received any treatment. Sequenced material: blood. The source of these receptors is a female donor with papillary thyroid cancer or a benign thyroid nodule (not recorded which). Some clones in this sample may be carry-over from other donors' samples.

This clone was found many times. The chain carries TRBV2 and TRBJ2-5; 8 bases agree with TRBD2. The V and J ends lost 8 bases and 4 bases, in that order; junction bases with no gene match: 6. Germline V CDR1 and CDR2: SNHLY, FYNNEI. The CDR3 spans 13 residues. The chain's CDR3 is CASSGLGPETQYF. CDR3 nucleotide sequence: TGTGCCAGCTCGGGACTAGGTCCAGAGACCCAGTACTTC.

This clone has ten or more counts. This chain links TRBV20-1 with TRBJ2-5; D remains unclear. The CDR3 is 14 amino acids. CDR1 and CDR2 from the germline V gene are DFQATT and SNEGSKA (reference sequence). The V end was cut by 4 bases, the J end by 2 bases, with 14 bases between. CDR3 coding DNA: TGCAGTGCTAAGGACGGAGCAGCTCAAGAGACCCAGTACTTC. Amino acid sequence: CSAKDGAAQETQYF.

On this clone: It may be a read error: a sequence one base away is much more abundant. V gene TRBV19 combines with J gene TRBJ2-1, with TRBD2 identical over 7 bases. CDR3 size: 13 residues. In germline, CDR1 is LNHDA, CDR2 SQIVND (reference sequence). CDR3 in DNA: TGTGCCAGTAGTATAGGGGACTACAATGAGCTGTCCTTC. Residues: CASSIGDYNELSF.

This clone occurred many times. The chain joins TRBV7-2 to TRBJ1-6, with D perhaps TRBD1 (5 bases). V lost 1 base and J 9 bases, leaving 10 bases between the germline ends. The CDR3 is made up of 14 amino acids. Germline loops: CDR1 SGHTA, CDR2 FQGNSA. This CDR3 is CASSLGAGRSPLHF. CDR3 nucleotides: TGTGCCAGCAGCTTAGGGGCAGGGCGTTCACCCCTCCACTTT. The entire variable domain, with the rest obtained from reference TRBV7-2 and TRBJ1-6, is as follows: GAGVSQSPSNKVTEKGKDVELRCDPISGHTALYWYRQSLGQGLEFLIYFQGNSAPDKSGLPSDRFSAERTGGSVSTLTIQRTQQEDSAVYLCASSLGAGRSPLHFGNGTRLTVT.

The table lists this clone with many counts. This rearrangement joins TRBV30 to TRBJ2-7; possibly TRBD1 or TRBD2 for D (5 bases each). V lost 4 bases and J 6 bases, leaving 19 bases between the germline ends. Germline assignment: CDR1 GTSNPN and CDR2 SVGIG (reference sequence). The CDR3 runs to 14 residues. The CDR3 here is CAWTSGVHGTEQYF. CDR3 in DNA: TGTGCCTGGACATCAGGAGTCCACGGGACCGAGCAGTACTTC.

This clone was counted ten times or more. A much larger clone lies one base from this, so it may be a read error. This specimen includes other DNA sequences encoding the same CDR3. The chain links TRBV6-4 to TRBJ2-1; unclear D gene. The CDR3 is 13 residues long. Germline CDR1 is MRHNA and CDR2 is SNTAGT. Trimming removed 5 bases from V and 5 bases from J, with 10 bases in between. This CDR3 is CASSTGTHNEQFF. Written as DNA, the CDR3 is TGTGCCAGCAGTACCGGAACCCACAATGAGCAGTTCTTC.

This clone was recorded many times. The CDR3 nucleotides are TGTGCCAGCAGCGCACACATCGAGATCTCCTACGAGCAGTACTTC. Amino acids: CASSAHIEISYEQYF. The genes are TRBV5-6 and TRBJ2-7; D unresolved. CDR3 length: 15 amino acids. Germline V gene lookup returns CDR1 SGHDT and CDR2 YYEEEE. The V end was cut by 4 bases, the J end by 0 bases, with 14 bases between.

Ten or more counts support this clone. The rearrangement links TRBV25-1 to TRBJ2-5; no firm D call. From germline, CDR1 is MGHDK and CDR2 SYGVNS. Trimming removed 2 bases from V and 2 bases from J, with 9 bases in between. The CDR3 is 14 residues long. The CDR3 is CASSELSGQETQYF. In nucleotides, the CDR3 is TGTGCCAGCAGTGAACTGTCGGGTCAAGAGACCCAGTACTTC.

At least ten counts were recorded for this clone. The J gene is TRBJ2-2, the V gene TRBV19, with 11 bases identical to TRBD2. The CDR3 is 16 residues long. From germline, CDR1 is LNHDA and CDR2 SQIVND (reference sequence). J gave up 7 bases and V 5 bases, and 9 bases lay outside the gene matches. DNA of the CDR3: TGTGCCAGTAGTCCCATAGCGGGAGGGCCAGGCGGGGAGCTGTTTTTT. As protein: CASSPIAGGPGGELFF.

This clone counts as medium-sized. The gene calls are TRBV6-1 and TRBJ1-2, with TRBD1 identical over 7 bases. V shed 5 bases and J 4 bases; nucleotides not matched to a gene: 4. This CDR3 has 13 residues. Germline loops: CDR1 MNHNS, CDR2 SASEGT. Here the CDR3 DNA reads TGTGCCAGCAGTACAGGGGCGGGCTATGGCTACACCTTC. Encoded protein: CASSTGAGYGYTF.

By sample fraction, this clone is medium-sized (0.01 to 0.1%). The V and J genes are TRBV27 and TRBJ2-7; tentatively, D is TRBD2 (6 bases). Germline V gene sequence: CDR1 MNHEY, CDR2 SMNVEV (reference sequence). The CDR3 has 13 residues. V was pared by 9 bases and J by 7 bases, with 19 bases between. The CDR3 sequence is CARGTRDLGEQYF. As DNA, the CDR3 is TGTGCCAGGGGGACGCGGGATCTAGGGGAGCAGTACTTC.

This clone qualifies as medium-sized. The chain employs TRBV6-4 and TRBJ2-2; maybe TRBD1 (6 bases). Germline V gene sequence: CDR1 MRHNA, CDR2 SNTAGT. V was cut by 2 bases and J by 5 bases, with 6 bases left in between. The CDR3 is 13 amino acids. For the CDR3, the DNA is TGTGCCAGCAGTGACAGGGGGACCGGGGAGCTGTTTTTT. This translates into CASSDRGTGELFF.

In this sample, this clone turned up many times. The genes are TRBV20-1 and TRBJ2-4, with 12 bases aligning to TRBD2. This CDR3 has 12 amino acids. Germline CDR1 and CDR2: DFQATT and SNEGSKA (reference sequence). V lost 8 bases and J lost 8; bases outside the gene matches: 4. CDR3 DNA sequence: TGCAGTACCCTAGCGGGAGGGGACATTCAGTACTTC. Translating it yields CSTLAGGDIQYF.

In its sample, this clone was seen many times. The chain has TRBV20-1 and TRBJ2-1; D is uncertain. Germline V lookup: CDR1 DFQATT, CDR2 SNEGSKA (reference sequence). This CDR3 is built from 12 residues. V dropped 3 bases and J dropped 0 bases, with 3 bases sitting between them. For the CDR3, the DNA is TGCAGTGCTAGCGGCTCCTACAATGAGCAGTTCTTC. It specifies CSASGSYNEQFF.

This clone was detected ten times or more. The rearrangement joins TRBV15 to TRBJ2-3; tentative D call: TRBD2 (6 bases). Trimming cost V 0 bases and J 4 bases, with 11 bases left between them. Per the germline V gene, CDR1 is LNHNV and CDR2 is YYDKDF (reference sequence). The CDR3 has 15 amino acids. CDR3: CATSRDPGTPDTQYF. The DNA of the CDR3 is TGTGCCACCAGCAGAGATCCCGGGACTCCAGATACGCAGTATTTT.

This clone was found once. J is TRBJ1-5 and V is TRBV5-1; D perhaps matches TRBD1 (6 bases). The CDR3 extends over 14 amino acids. The V end was cut by 5 bases, the J end by 5 bases, with 14 bases between. Germline V lookup: CDR1 SGHRS, CDR2 YFSETQ. This CDR3 is CASSSGAGDQPQHF. In nucleotides, the CDR3 is TGCGCCAGCAGTTCAGGGGCCGGCGATCAGCCCCAGCATTTT.

This clone came up many times. The V gene is TRBV7-8, the J gene TRBJ2-5, with 10 bases that match TRBD2. This CDR3 has 16 amino acids. CDR1 and CDR2 from the germline V gene are SGHVS and FQNEAQ. V shed 1 base and J 1 base; nucleotides not matched to a gene: 3. In DNA, the CDR3 is TGTGCCAGCAGCTTAGGGGGACTAGCGCGCCAAGAGACCCAGTACTTC. Its protein product is CASSLGGLARQETQYF.

Remarks on this clone: A single base separates this from a much larger clone, so it may be a read error. The genes are TRBV11-2 and TRBJ2-1; unclear D gene. Trimming removed 3 bases from V and 1 base from J, with 10 bases in between. This CDR3 has 15 amino acids. Germline V CDR1 and CDR2: SGHAT, FQNNGV. DNA for the CDR3: TGTGCCAGCAGCTTCGAAGGAGTGTCCTACAATGAGCAGTTCTTC. It is translated as CASSFEGVSYNEQFF.

Within the sample, this clone is medium-sized. V is TRBV12-3 or TRBV12-4 and J is TRBJ2-7; D is possibly TRBD2 (6 bases). This CDR3 contains 13 residues. V was pared by 6 bases and J by 4 bases, with 13 bases between. The CDR3 loop reads CASSPYAGYEQYF. The CDR3 nucleotides are TGTGCCAGCAGCCCTTACGCGGGGTACGAGCAGTACTTC.

The table lists this clone with many counts. V and J are TRBV20-1 and TRBJ2-7; 8 nucleotides match TRBD1. Germline V CDR1 and CDR2: DFQATT, SNEGSKA (reference sequence). V dropped 3 bases and J dropped 3; count of bases not matched to a gene: 7. This CDR3 spans 14 amino acids. The CDR3 loop reads CSASHITGGYEQYF. The CDR3 DNA sequence: TGCAGTGCTAGCCACATTACAGGGGGCTACGAGCAGTACTTC.

This chain joins TRBV27 and TRBJ1-6; possible D gene TRBD1, 5 bases. Deletions cut 3 bases from V and 8 bases from J, with 14 bases between. Germline CDR1 MNHEY, CDR2 SMNVEV (reference sequence). CDR3 length: 15 residues. The CDR3 DNA reads as TGTGCCAGCAGTTTCATCGGTCCGGGGGATTCACCCCTCCACTTT. It is translated as CASSFIGPGDSPLHF.

This clone was seen repeatedly, ten times or more. This rearrangement joins TRBV7-2 to TRBJ2-5; TRBD2 aligns across 8 bases. V lost 5 bases and J lost 5; bases outside the gene matches: 7. The CDR3 covers 14 residues. Per germline, CDR1 SGHTA and CDR2 FQGNSA. The CDR3 region is CASSPLSGSETQYF. DNA of the CDR3: TGTGCCAGCAGCCCCTTAAGCGGGAGTGAGACCCAGTACTTC.

This clone is termed medium-sized. The rearrangement joins TRBV12-3 or TRBV12-4 to TRBJ2-7, with D tentatively TRBD2 (6 bases). CDR3 size: 14 residues. Trimming took 0 bases from V and 3 from J, leaving 9 bases between them. The CDR3 nucleotides are TGTGCCAGCAGTTTAGCGGGAGCGGGCTACGAGCAGTACTTC. This sequence encodes CASSLAGAGYEQYF.

The chain is built from TRBV6-2 or TRBV6-3 and TRBJ1-2; perhaps TRBD1 as D (5 bases). CDR3 length equals 18 residues. Germline CDR1 and CDR2: MNHEY and SVGEGT. Between the trimmed V and J ends, which lost 0 bases and 8 bases, there was a span of 25 bases. This CDR3 reads CASSYSGSTPARAQGYTF. Written as DNA, the CDR3 is TGTGCCAGCAGTTACTCAGGTTCTACCCCGGCCAGGGCTCAAGGCTACACCTTC.

This clone has at least ten counts. The chain uses TRBV15 and TRBJ2-1, with TRBD1 matching over 9 bases. This CDR3 comprises 15 residues. Germline loops: CDR1 LNHNV, CDR2 YYDKDF (reference sequence). V trimming: 3 bases; J trimming: 9 bases; junction bases outside the gene matches: 9. The CDR3 here is CATSRKRTGDTEQFF. CDR3 sequence (DNA): TGTGCCACCAGCAGGAAGAGGACAGGGGATACTGAGCAGTTCTTC.

This clone occurred many times. The CDR3 here is CASSGLAGGTDTQYF. The DNA of the CDR3 is TGTGCCAGCAGTGGACTAGCGGGAGGCACAGATACGCAGTATTTT. The chain is built from TRBV6-1 and TRBJ2-3; 12 bases line up with TRBD2. CDR1 MNHNS and CDR2 SASEGT come from the germline V gene. This CDR3 comprises 15 residues. The J segment lost 1 base and the V segment lost 4 bases, leaving 0 bases of the junction unmatched.

This clone occurred many times. The chain is built from TRBV30 and TRBJ1-1, with no clear D. V gave up 5 bases and J gave up 0 bases, with 10 bases separating them. Germline CDR1 and CDR2: GTSNPN and SVGIG (reference sequence). This CDR3 contains 13 residues. The CDR3 DNA sequence: TGTGCCTGGGGGTCAGGTTTGAACACTGAAGCTTTCTTT. Translated, it gives CAWGSGLNTEAFF. Combining the CDR3 with reference TRBV30 and TRBJ1-1 gives the whole variable domain SQTIHQWPATLVQPVGSPLSLECTVEGTSNPNLYWYRQAAGRGLQLLFYSVGIGQISSEVPQNLSASRPQDRQFILSSKKLLLSDSGFYLCAWGSGLNTEAFFGQGTRLTVV.

This clone was seen at least ten times. The chain recombines TRBV6-1 with TRBJ2-2; perhaps TRBD2 as D (8 bases). The CDR3 is made up of 15 amino acids. Looked up from germline, CDR1 is MNHNS and CDR2 is SASEGT. Trimming stripped 6 bases from V and 4 bases from J, with 15 bases between. In DNA form, the CDR3 reads TGTGCCAGCAGAAATAGCGGGACAGTCACCGGGGAGCTGTTTTTT. The encoded protein is CASRNSGTVTGELFF.